Listed below are T cell receptor beta chains from one sample, sequenced in a study of T cells in Graves' hyperthyroidism and ophthalmopathy. A single record per CDR3 protein comes from TCRdb applying MiXCR to the multiplex PCR reads. Here the sample spans around 660,000 distinct CDR3 sequences, just under 45% being singletons. The specimen was peripheral blood or thyroid tissue (not recorded which). These receptors all stem from an adult man with Graves' disease, either hyperthyroidism or ophthalmopathy (not recorded which). Each CDR3 is given with its conserved first and last residue. Fields, in order: clone size, V gene, J gene, D gene, CDR3 DNA, CDR3 protein. D genes are given only for firm matches. Rows give clone size only sometimes, using once, few, many, or a class for an expanded clone.

size: NA
V: TRBV14
J: TRBJ1-1
D: TRBD1
DNA: TGTGCCAGCAGCCAAGGGACAGGGTGGATGAACACTGAAGCTTTCTTT
CDR3: CASSQGTGWMNTEAFF

size: NA
V: TRBV12-3/TRBV12-4
J: TRBJ2-5
D: TRBD2
DNA: TGTGCCAGCGGAGGGCTAGCGGGAGAGACCCAGTACTTC
CDR3: CASGGLAGETQYF

size: few
V: TRBV7-2
J: TRBJ2-5
D: NA
DNA: TGTGCCAGCAGCTTAGGGGGTGGGGGGACTCAAGAGACCCAGTACTTC
CDR3: CASSLGGGGTQETQYF

size: once
V: TRBV11-2
J: TRBJ1-2
D: NA
DNA: TGTGCCAGCAGCGTTGAGAGGGACCGACTTCGAGGCTACACCTTC
CDR3: CASSVERDRLRGYTF

size: NA
V: TRBV29-1
J: TRBJ1-4
D: NA
DNA: NA
CDR3: CSVEIVGTGTNEKLSF

size: NA
V: TRBV12-3/TRBV12-4
J: TRBJ1-1
D: NA
DNA: TGTGCCAGCAGTTTATTTAAGAACACTGAAGCTTTCTTT
CDR3: CASSLFKNTEAFF

size: NA
V: TRBV10-3
J: TRBJ1-1
D: NA
DNA: TGTGCCATCAGGGAGACAGGGAACACTGAAGCTTTCTTT
CDR3: CAIRETGNTEAFF

size: NA
V: TRBV11-2
J: TRBJ2-7
D: NA
DNA: TGTGCCAGCAGCTGGGACCTTTCGGGTGAGCAGTACTTC
CDR3: CASSWDLSGEQYF

size: few
V: TRBV28
J: TRBJ1-1
D: NA
DNA: TGTGCCAGCAGTTTGGCCTCGGGTGAAGCTTTCTTT
CDR3: CASSLASGEAFF

size: few
V: TRBV7-9
J: TRBJ2-7
D: TRBD2
DNA: TGTGCCAGCAGCTTAGGACAGGGACTAGCGGGAGCCGAGCAGTACTTC
CDR3: CASSLGQGLAGAEQYF